The clone carrying this TCR beta chain was seen only a few times. Profiled with immunoSEQ multiplex PCR; TCRdb holds only in-frame clones, not every one. The sample holds under 75,000 clones; over 70% are singletons and the top ten take 15% to 20%. This record belongs to a study of blood T cell repertoires in COVID-19. Study information: Nucleic acid was either cDNA or gDNA, and it came from T cells, B-cell-depleted T cells, or PBMCs.

CDR3 size: 16 residues. Germline V CDR1 and CDR2: LNHDA, SQIVND (reference sequence). Losses at the gene ends were 4 bases for V and 2 bases for J; bases not matched to a gene: 7. This receptor was taken from a man between 65 and 85 years old who had recovered from COVID-19. V usage is TRBV19 and J usage is TRBJ1-5; TRBD1 matches at 8 bases. Input material: peripheral blood. The CDR3 here is CASSTRQGLGNQPQHF. As DNA, the CDR3 is TGTGCCAGTAGTACCAGACAGGGGTTGGGCAATCAGCCCCAGCATTTT.